This passage covers 23 T cell receptor beta chains from one sample sequenced in a study of cytomegalovirus exposure and HLA in healthy donors. A multiplex PCR was run with 60 Vbeta primers and 13 Jbeta primers. Measured with immunoSEQ multiplex PCR; TCRdb has only the in-frame clones, and not every one. This sample's clone table lists 100,000 to 150,000 clones. The sample comprised PBMCs. The receptor set was obtained from a man aged 18 to 35 in good health and CMV-seronegative.

The rearrangement links TRBV11-3 to TRBJ2-3; 7 bases map to TRBD1. With V trimmed by 3 bases and J by 0 bases, 9 bases remained unmatched. Per the germline V gene, CDR1 is SGHNT and CDR2 is YENEEA. The CDR3 runs 17 residues. The CDR3 spells CASSLRQGNPSTDTQYF. The CDR3 bases are TGTGCCAGCAGCTTGAGACAGGGAAACCCTAGCACAGATACGCAGTATTTT.

The chain carries TRBV20-1 and TRBJ2-3; no clear D gene. The CDR3 totals 11 residues. Deletions cut 4 bases from V and 6 bases from J, with 8 bases between. Per germline, CDR1 DFQATT and CDR2 SNEGSKA (reference sequence). CDR3 in amino acids: CSAIFYDTQYF. CDR3 nucleotides: TGCAGTGCTATTTTTTATGATACGCAGTATTTT.

CDR3 sequence (DNA): TGTGCCAGTAGCCCAAGACAGGGGAGTGCTGAAGCTTTCTTT. Translated, it gives CASSPRQGSAEAFF. J is TRBJ1-1 and V is TRBV19; TRBD1 matches 8 bases. V gave up 6 bases and J gave up 6 bases; unmatched junction bases: 9. CDR1 is LNHDA, CDR2 SQIVND, per germline (reference sequence). The CDR3 is 14 residues long. The full variable domain, in which reference TRBV19 and TRBJ1-1 provide the parts outside the CDR3, is DGGITQSPKYLFRKEGQNVTLSCEQNLNHDAMYWYRQDPGQGLRLIYYSQIVNDFQKGDIAEGYSVSREKKESFPLTVTSAQKNPTAFYLCASSPRQGSAEAFFGQGTRLTVV.

The chain employs TRBV7-9 and TRBJ1-1; D might be TRBD1 (5 bases). Trimming took 2 bases from V and 6 from J, leaving 7 bases between them. CDR1 is SEHNR and CDR2 is FQNEAQ in the germline V gene (reference sequence). There are 12 residues in the CDR3. The DNA of the CDR3 is TGTGCCAGCAGCTTAAAACAGGCTGAAGCTTTCTTT. Its translation is CASSLKQAEAFF.

The chain employs TRBV5-4 and TRBJ2-7; 7 positions match TRBD1. This CDR3 has 13 residues. Germline loops: CDR1 SGHNT, CDR2 YYREEE (reference sequence). Unmatched junction bases numbered 5, after V lost 4 bases and J lost 4 bases. The CDR3 region has the DNA TGTGCCAGCAGCATTGACAGGGCGTACGAGCAGTACTTC. Its protein is CASSIDRAYEQYF.

Written as DNA, the CDR3 is TGTGCCAGCAGCGTAGGCCCGGGACAGAACACTGAAGCTTTCTTT. Translated: CASSVGPGQNTEAFF. The V and J genes are TRBV9 and TRBJ1-1; weak D call: TRBD1 (6 bases). From germline, CDR1 is SGDLS and CDR2 YYNGEE. CDR3 length equals 15 residues. The ends were cut back, 0 bases at V and 1 base at J, with 10 bases in the middle.

The chain combines TRBV2 with TRBJ1-5; D not certain. Germline CDR1 SNHLY, CDR2 FYNNEI. The germline V and J ends were trimmed by 6 bases and 1 base, with 7 bases remaining between them. The length of the CDR3 is 13 residues. CDR3 DNA: TGTGCCAGCAGACGAGGGAGCAATCAGCCCCAGCATTTT. Its protein is CASRRGSNQPQHF.

The chain carries TRBV6-1 and TRBJ2-5; 7 positions agree with TRBD1. This CDR3 region has 14 residues. The ends lost 6 bases at V and 1 base at J; junction bases unmatched: 5. Germline CDR1 is MNHNS and CDR2 is SASEGT. The CDR3 spells CASRMDRSQETQYF. CDR3 nucleotide sequence: TGTGCCAGCAGAATGGACAGGTCCCAAGAGACCCAGTACTTC.

The CDR3: CASSLAHGYGYTF. The CDR3 DNA sequence: TGTGCCAGCAGCTTAGCGCACGGCTATGGCTACACCTTC. V and J are TRBV7-2 and TRBJ1-2, with unresolved D. The CDR3 extends over 13 amino acids. V lost 0 bases and J lost 4, with 6 bases in between. From germline, CDR1 is SGHTA and CDR2 FQGNSA.

The V gene is TRBV30, the J gene TRBJ1-5; 9 nucleotides match TRBD1. Germline trimming cut 2 bases from V and 5 bases from J; bases unmatched to any gene: 7. The CDR3 spans 15 residues. CDR1 and CDR2 (germline): GTSNPN, SVGIG (reference sequence). The CDR3 DNA reads TGTGCCTGGAGTCACCGACAGGGGGGGCATCAGCCCCAGCATTTT. This translates into CAWSHRQGGHQPQHF.

The chain couples TRBV28 to TRBJ1-2; D perhaps matches TRBD1 (5 bases). Germline V gene sequence: CDR1 MDHEN, CDR2 SYDVKM. Deletions cut 8 bases from V and 0 bases from J, with 16 bases between. CDR3 length: 15 residues. The CDR3 region is CASGSPGTSNYGYTF. For the CDR3, the DNA is TGTGCCAGCGGATCACCTGGGACTTCTAACTATGGCTACACCTTC.

The chain combines TRBV2 with TRBJ2-7, with D perhaps TRBD1 (6 bases). Germline V gives CDR1 SNHLY, CDR2 FYNNEI. The V end lost 8 bases, the J end lost 6 bases, and 11 bases lay between the germline ends. The CDR3 runs to 11 residues. CDR3 in amino acids: CASPRGAEQYF. The DNA for the CDR3 is TGTGCCAGCCCCAGGGGTGCCGAGCAGTACTTC.

The chain has TRBV27 and TRBJ1-3; D not resolved. The V gene lost 6 bases and the J gene lost 0 bases, with 12 bases spanning the gap. This CDR3 is 15 amino acids long. Looked up from germline, CDR1 is MNHEY and CDR2 is SMNVEV (reference sequence). The CDR3 protein is CASSELPSSGNTIYF. DNA for the CDR3: TGTGCCAGCAGCGAACTCCCGAGCTCTGGAAACACCATATATTTT.

This chain connects TRBV7-2 to TRBJ1-1; TRBD1 matches at 11 bases. Per the germline V gene, CDR1 is SGHTA and CDR2 is FQGNSA. The CDR3 length is 16 residues. V was clipped by 5 bases and J by 5 bases; unmatched bases: 10. CDR3 in DNA: TGTGCCAGCAGCCCCCCCTCGGGGACAGGGGGAACTGAAGCTTTCTTT. It encodes CASSPPSGTGGTEAFF.

This chain joins TRBV6-1 and TRBJ2-3; D possibly corresponds to TRBD2 (5 bases). This CDR3 region has 13 residues. Trimming shortened V by 2 bases and J by 5 bases, and 8 bases separated the two germline ends. The germline V gene encodes CDR1 MNHNS and CDR2 SASEGT. The CDR3 loop reads CASSEIGLDTQYF. The CDR3 region has the DNA TGTGCCAGCAGTGAAATCGGACTAGATACGCAGTATTTT.

The rearrangement links TRBV5-5 to TRBJ2-1; D might be TRBD1 (6 bases). Germline V gene sequence: CDR1 SGHKS, CDR2 YYEKEE (reference sequence). This CDR3 is 15 amino acids long. V was pared by 5 bases and J by 7 bases, with 19 bases between. The CDR3 bases are TGTGCCAGCAGGCGGACAGAGGGAAACCAAAATGAGCAGTTCTTC. Encoded protein: CASRRTEGNQNEQFF. The entire variable domain, with the rest obtained from reference TRBV5-5 and TRBJ2-1, is as follows: DAGVTQSPTHLIKTRGQQVTLRCSPISGHKSVSWYQQVLGQGPQFIFQYYEKEERGRGNFPDRFSARQFPNYSSELNVNALLLGDSALYLCASRRTEGNQNEQFFGPGTRLTVL.

V is TRBV9 and J is TRBJ1-3; D unresolved. Trimming pared 4 bases from V and 1 base from J, leaving 18 bases between. The CDR3 is 17 residues long. Germline V gene sequence: CDR1 SGDLS, CDR2 YYNGEE. The CDR3 coding sequence is TGTGCCAGCAGCACGTCGACGGGGATCGCGTCTGGAAACACCATATATTTT. Translated: CASSTSTGIASGNTIYF.

On this clone: Within the sample, other DNA sequences also encode this same CDR3. The CDR3 region is CASSPIGGNTEAFF. CDR3 sequence (DNA): TGTGCCAGCTCACCCATCGGCGGGAACACTGAAGCTTTCTTT. The rearrangement uses TRBV18 and TRBJ1-1; D not certain. The CDR3 consists of 14 residues. CDR1 is KGHSH, CDR2 LQKENI, per germline. V lost 3 bases and J lost 1, with 9 bases in between.

The chain couples TRBV6-1 to TRBJ2-7, with D possibly matching TRBD1 (5 bases). The length of the CDR3 is 14 residues. CDR1 is MNHNS, CDR2 SASEGT, per germline. Between the trimmed V and J ends, which lost 10 bases and 5 bases, there was a span of 21 bases. CDR3 DNA: TGTGCCACCTTAACAGGTTTTTTGGTGGACGAGCAGTACTTC. Translation gives CATLTGFLVDEQYF.

This rearrangement joins TRBV6-1 to TRBJ1-1, with TRBD1 as a possible D gene (5 bases). CDR1 and CDR2 from the germline V gene are MNHNS and SASEGT. The CDR3 totals 14 residues. The V end was cut by 4 bases, the J end by 3 bases, with 12 bases between. The CDR3 sequence is CASSGGRMYTEAFF. In DNA form, the CDR3 reads TGTGCCAGCAGTGGGGGCAGAATGTACACTGAAGCTTTCTTT.

The chain links TRBV4-1 to TRBJ2-1; possibly TRBD2 for D (6 bases). Germline CDR1 reads MGHRA; CDR2 reads YSYEKL. The V and J ends lost 1 base and 15 bases respectively, with 16 bases between them. This CDR3 is built from 13 residues. DNA of the CDR3: TGCGCCAGCAGCCAAGTTCCCTTGACTAGTCCGTTCTTC. Protein sequence: CASSQVPLTSPFF.

This rearrangement joins TRBV5-1 to TRBJ2-7; a weak D match, TRBD2 (6 bases). The V end lost 4 bases, the J end lost 6 bases, and 17 bases lay between the germline ends. Germline assignment: CDR1 SGHRS and CDR2 YFSETQ. The CDR3 runs to 14 residues. CDR3 nucleotides: TGCGCCAGCAGCCCAAGACTAGAAATGGGCGAGCAGTACTTC. This codes for CASSPRLEMGEQYF. The complete variable domain, with remaining parts taken from reference TRBV5-1 and TRBJ2-7, reads KAGVTQTPRYLIKTRGQQVTLSCSPISGHRSVSWYQQTPGQGLQFLFEYFSETQRNKGNFPGRFSGRQFSNSRSEMNVSTLELGDSALYLCASSPRLEMGEQYFGPGTRLTVT.

The chain carries TRBV7-9 and TRBJ2-1, with 7 bases identical to TRBD1. Germline V gives CDR1 SEHNR, CDR2 FQNEAQ (reference sequence). There are 16 residues in the CDR3. Trimming at V came to 5 bases and at J to 5 bases, leaving 12 bases not matched to a gene. In DNA, the CDR3 is TGTGCCAGCAGCCCGACAGGGTTACAGGTAGACAATGAGCAGTTCTTC. Translation gives CASSPTGLQVDNEQFF.